One and the same sample provided the 24 T cell receptor beta chains below, sequenced in a study of OX40 agonist ivuxolimab in advanced cancers. The method was immunoSEQ multiplex PCR; TCRdb's version includes in-frame clones alone and lacks a portion of them. The table has 70,000 or so clones, about 90% seen once. Sequencing was performed on CD4+ or CD8+ T cells sorted from blood, taken in a trial of the OX40 agonist ivuxolimab. These TCRs come from an adult with an advanced solid tumor such as melanoma, head and neck, liver or kidney cancer.

This chain joins TRBV6-1 and TRBJ2-5; TRBD1 agrees at 9 bases. The CDR3 runs 13 residues. The V gene's germline CDR1 is MNHNS and CDR2 SASEGT. After removal of 10 bases from V and 4 bases from J, the junction contained 7 bases not matched to a gene. The CDR3 protein is CATRDRASETQYF. The CDR3 DNA is TGTGCCACCCGGGACAGGGCTTCAGAGACCCAGTACTTC.

The chain joins TRBV28 to TRBJ2-2, with no clear D. The V end was cut by 6 bases, the J end by 1 base, with 9 bases between. The germline gives CDR1 MDHEN, CDR2 SYDVKM. The CDR3 is 14 residues long. The CDR3 is CASRERMNTGELFF. CDR3 bases: TGTGCCAGCAGGGAGCGTATGAACACCGGGGAGCTGTTTTTT.

V and J are TRBV15 and TRBJ2-1, with 7 bases matching TRBD2. This CDR3 comprises 15 residues. V dropped 7 bases and J dropped 6; count of bases not matched to a gene: 12. Per germline, CDR1 LNHNV and CDR2 YYDKDF (reference sequence). CDR3 nucleotides: TGTGCCACCACCCTTGAACGGGACTATGCCAATGAGCAGTTCTTC. Translation gives CATTLERDYANEQFF.

CDR3 sequence (DNA): TGTGCCAGCAGCCGGGGACAGGGGGCGTCGCAGTACTTC. This gives the protein CASSRGQGASQYF. This chain links TRBV28 with TRBJ2-7, with TRBD1 identical over 12 bases. The CDR3 totals 13 residues. Germline V CDR1 and CDR2: MDHEN, SYDVKM. The V gene end was trimmed by 6 bases and the J gene end by 9 bases; junction bases not matched to a gene: 6.

The chain is built from TRBV7-3 and TRBJ2-3; D uncertain. Germline CDR1 SGHTA, CDR2 FQGTGA. The CDR3 is made up of 12 amino acids. V was pared by 5 bases and J by 8 bases, with 11 bases between. The CDR3 DNA is TGTGCCAGCAGCCCTGAATGGGGTACGCAGTATTTT. Encoded protein: CASSPEWGTQYF.

The V gene is TRBV18, the J gene TRBJ2-3; 8 nucleotides agree with TRBD1. The CDR3 has 15 amino acids. CDR1 and CDR2 (germline): KGHSH, LQKENI. The V segment lost 6 bases and the J segment 1 base; nucleotides outside the gene matches: 6. CDR3 sequence (DNA): TGTGCCAGCTCTCCGGGGACAGGAGGCACAGATACGCAGTATTTT. Its protein is CASSPGTGGTDTQYF.

The rearrangement links TRBV2 to TRBJ2-7; the D gene is possibly TRBD2 (6 bases). The ends were cut back, 6 bases at V and 6 bases at J, with 12 bases in the middle. CDR1 is SNHLY and CDR2 is FYNNEI in the germline V gene. CDR3 length: 12 amino acids. CDR3 protein: CASSRDLSEQYF. The CDR3 nucleotides read TGTGCCAGCAGCCGGGACTTGTCCGAGCAGTACTTC.

The rearrangement uses TRBV29-1 and TRBJ1-1; D ambiguous. Germline V gene lookup returns CDR1 SQVTM and CDR2 ANQGSEA. Trimming removed 4 bases at V and 2 bases at J, with 8 bases between. This CDR3 has 12 amino acids. The CDR3 DNA sequence: TGCAGCGTTGCACAGCCAAACACTGAAGCTTTCTTT. As protein: CSVAQPNTEAFF. The full variable domain, its missing parts supplied by reference TRBV29-1 and TRBJ1-1, is SAVISQKPSRDICQRGTSLTIQCQVDSQVTMMFWYRQQPGQSLTLIATANQGSEATYESGFVIDKFPISRPNLTFSTLTVSNMSPEDSSIYLCSVAQPNTEAFFGQGTRLTVV.

The CDR3 loop reads CASSLVGTHPNTEAFF. CDR3 DNA sequence: TGTGCCAGCAGCTTGGTGGGCACGCACCCGAACACTGAAGCTTTCTTT. The chain carries TRBV5-8 and TRBJ1-1; no firm D call. Trimming removed 0 bases at V and 1 base at J, with 13 bases between. The CDR3 runs to 16 residues. Germline CDR1 SGHTS, CDR2 YDEGEE.

V and J are TRBV19 and TRBJ2-3, with D possibly matching TRBD2 (6 bases). Trimming pared 0 bases from V and 2 bases from J, leaving 18 bases between. The germline V gene encodes CDR1 LNHDA and CDR2 SQIVND (reference sequence). This CDR3 comprises 18 residues. The DNA of the CDR3 is TGTGCCAGTAGTATAGATCCCCCTACGAGCGGGTACACAGATACGCAGTATTTT. It codes for CASSIDPPTSGYTDTQYF. The variable domain in full, with the rest retrieved from reference TRBV19 and TRBJ2-3, is DGGITQSPKYLFRKEGQNVTLSCEQNLNHDAMYWYRQDPGQGLRLIYYSQIVNDFQKGDIAEGYSVSREKKESFPLTVTSAQKNPTAFYLCASSIDPPTSGYTDTQYFGPGTRLTVL.

The chain has TRBV14 and TRBJ2-7; the D gene could be TRBD1 or TRBD2 (6 bases each). Trimming left V 3 bases short and J 10 bases short, with 10 bases between. The CDR3 totals 11 residues. Germline V gene lookup returns CDR1 SGHDN and CDR2 FVKESK. This CDR3 reads CASSHEGGQYF. CDR3 DNA: TGTGCCAGCAGCCACGAGGGGGGACAGTACTTC.

V is TRBV5-4 and J is TRBJ1-1; 12 bases fit TRBD1. This CDR3 is built from 16 residues. V was pared by 4 bases and J by 5 bases, with 9 bases of the junction left unmatched. Germline CDR1 SGHNT, CDR2 YYREEE (reference sequence). CDR3 sequence reads: CASSPRDRGQETEAFF. CDR3 coding DNA: TGTGCCAGCAGCCCACGGGACAGGGGGCAAGAGACTGAAGCTTTCTTT. The variable domain in full, with the rest retrieved from reference TRBV5-4 and TRBJ1-1, is ETGVTQSPTHLIKTRGQQVTLRCSSQSGHNTVSWYQQALGQGPQFIFQYYREEENGRGNFPPRFSGLQFPNYSSELNVNALELDDSALYLCASSPRDRGQETEAFFGQGTRLTVV.

The chain recombines TRBV18 with TRBJ2-7, with D unresolved. V was cut by 1 base and J by 2 bases, with 9 bases left in between. This CDR3 comprises 14 residues. Germline values: CDR1 KGHSH, CDR2 LQKENI. The CDR3 DNA sequence: TGTGCCAGCTCACCACTGGCTCTGGCCTACGAGCAGTACTTC. This sequence encodes CASSPLALAYEQYF.

The rearrangement uses TRBV7-9 and TRBJ2-7; TRBD1 aligns across 8 bases. Trimming cost V 3 bases and J 4 bases; bases outside gene matches: 5. This CDR3 spans 14 amino acids. Germline assignment: CDR1 SEHNR and CDR2 FQNEAQ (reference sequence). The chain's CDR3 is CASSLQGARYEQYF. Here the CDR3 DNA reads TGTGCCAGCAGCTTGCAGGGGGCACGTTACGAGCAGTACTTC.

This clone was detected once. The chain links TRBV5-4 to TRBJ1-3; D not resolved. The CDR3 loop spans 13 amino acids. Trimming stripped 2 bases from V and 5 bases from J, with 8 bases between. Germline values: CDR1 SGHNT, CDR2 YYREEE (reference sequence). This chain's CDR3 is CASSLASRNTIYF. DNA for the CDR3: TGTGCCAGCAGCTTAGCATCTCGAAACACCATATATTTT.

The CDR3 sequence: CASSYSPGASGNQETQYF. The CDR3, as DNA: TGTGCCAGCAGTTACTCACCAGGGGCTAGCGGGAATCAAGAGACCCAGTACTTC. This sequence joins TRBV6-8 and TRBJ2-5, with TRBD2 identical over 9 bases. V was pared by 0 bases and J by 2 bases, with 10 bases of the junction left unmatched. From germline, CDR1 is MNHGY and CDR2 SAAAGT. This CDR3 contains 18 residues.

The rearrangement uses TRBV11-2 and TRBJ2-1; D not certain. The V gene's germline CDR1 is SGHAT and CDR2 FQNNGV. There are 13 residues in the CDR3. The germline V and J ends were trimmed by 0 bases and 9 bases, with 9 bases remaining between them. CDR3 residues: CASSLDLDLEQFF. The DNA for the CDR3 is TGTGCCAGCAGCTTAGATCTCGACCTTGAGCAGTTCTTC.

This sequence joins TRBV28 and TRBJ2-2; D is possibly TRBD1 (6 bases). Trimming removed 5 bases from V and 6 bases from J, with 10 bases in between. This CDR3 spans 13 amino acids. From germline, CDR1 is MDHEN and CDR2 SYDVKM. CDR3 amino acids: CASSPRTAGELFF. CDR3 DNA sequence: TGTGCCAGCAGTCCAAGGACAGCCGGGGAGCTGTTTTTT.

This chain connects TRBV9 to TRBJ2-1, with D possibly TRBD1 on 6 matching bases. This CDR3 is built from 16 residues. Germline V lookup: CDR1 SGDLS, CDR2 YYNGEE. Trimming left V 4 bases short and J 0 bases short, with 14 bases between. The DNA of the CDR3 is TGTGCCAGCAGCCCTACAGGGCCTAGCTCCTACAATGAGCAGTTCTTC. Its translation is CASSPTGPSSYNEQFF.

The chain has TRBV7-8 and TRBJ1-2; no clear D gene. V was trimmed by 1 base and J by 1 base, leaving 7 bases between them. Germline V CDR1 and CDR2: SGHVS, FQNEAQ. The CDR3 runs 14 residues. CDR3 protein: CASSLGANNYGYTF. Written as DNA, the CDR3 is TGTGCCAGCAGCTTAGGGGCAAATAACTATGGCTACACCTTC.

The chain carries TRBV5-1 and TRBJ2-1, with D perhaps given as TRBD1 or TRBD2 (5 bases each). Germline V CDR1 and CDR2: SGHRS, YFSETQ. The V end lost 0 bases, the J end lost 5 bases, and 12 bases lay between the germline ends. CDR3 size: 15 residues. The CDR3 DNA reads TGCGCCAGCAGCTTGGGGCAGGGAGTCGACAATGAGCAGTTCTTC. Encoded protein: CASSLGQGVDNEQFF.

V gene TRBV6-4 combines with J gene TRBJ2-4; D may be TRBD1 or TRBD2 (5 bases each). This CDR3 spans 13 amino acids. V was clipped by 2 bases and J by 9 bases, with 11 bases between them. Germline loops: CDR1 MRHNA, CDR2 SNTAGT. In DNA, the CDR3 is TGTGCCAGCAGTGACCGGGGCTATATCATTCAGTACTTC. Translation: CASSDRGYIIQYF.

This chain connects TRBV27 to TRBJ2-1, with 8 bases lining up with TRBD1. CDR1 MNHEY and CDR2 SMNVEV come from the germline V gene (reference sequence). This CDR3 is built from 16 residues. V lost 2 bases to trimming and J lost 7 bases; unmatched junction nucleotides: 10. CDR3 in amino acids: CASSLRGQGAGNEQFF. The DNA for the CDR3 is TGTGCCAGCAGTTTAAGAGGGCAGGGGGCGGGGAATGAGCAGTTCTTC.

This clone was found a few times. This chain links TRBV6-5 with TRBJ2-1; TRBD2 agrees at 8 bases. From germline, CDR1 is MNHEY and CDR2 SVGAGI. The CDR3 totals 14 residues. Trimming cost V 2 bases and J 12 bases; bases outside gene matches: 9. CDR3 protein: CASSYAPAAGVQFF. The CDR3 DNA reads TGTGCCAGCAGTTACGCCCCCGCAGCGGGAGTGCAGTTCTTC.